A single sample is the source of the 7 T cell receptor beta chains below, sequenced in a study of T cell clones after liver transplantation (dated by TCRdb to the late 2010s). Interpreted using the paper, the time point label stands for: pre-transplant. Receptor libraries were prepared by the immunoSEQ multiplex PCR assay. TCRdb carries this immuneACCESS record with in-frame sequences only. Its versions omit some clonotypes, under half of them owing to an unresolved V gene in the studies checked, with the rest unexplained. This sample holds over 60,000 clones; approximately 80% were observed only once. 0.45% to 0.65% of the sample comes from the top ten. The sequenced sample was CD4+ T cells from blood, obtained before liver transplant. The receptor set was obtained from a human donor who received a liver transplant.

The chain combines TRBV29-1 with TRBJ2-2; 8 nucleotides line up with TRBD1. In germline, CDR1 is SQVTM, CDR2 ANQGSEA. V lost 3 bases, J lost 1 base, and 4 bases stayed unmatched. CDR3 length: 15 amino acids. DNA for the CDR3: TGCAGCGTTGAGAAAGGACAGGGGAACACCGGGGAGCTGTTTTTT. It translates to CSVEKGQGNTGELFF.

This chain connects TRBV10-1 to TRBJ1-1; weak D call: TRBD1 (5 bases). This CDR3 spans 14 amino acids. In germline, CDR1 is WNHNN, CDR2 SYGVQD (reference sequence). V lost 3 bases to trimming and J lost 2 bases, with 10 bases between them. The CDR3 loop reads CASSDGAVNTEAFF. The CDR3 coding sequence is TGCGCCAGCAGTGACGGGGCGGTTAACACTGAAGCTTTCTTT.

The J gene is TRBJ2-1, the V gene TRBV2; D gene uncertain. The CDR3 is made up of 12 amino acids. The germline V gene has CDR1 SNHLY and CDR2 FYNNEI. V was clipped by 6 bases and J by 9 bases, with 12 bases between them. CDR3 residues: CASRALSGEQFF. The CDR3 coding sequence is TGTGCCAGCAGGGCCCTCTCGGGTGAGCAGTTCTTC.

The chain employs TRBV28 and TRBJ1-2; D is unclear. CDR1 MDHEN and CDR2 SYDVKM come from the germline V gene. CDR3 length equals 13 residues. V was clipped by 3 bases and J by 5 bases, with 10 bases between them. This CDR3 reads CASSFQPTYGYTF. The CDR3 DNA reads TGTGCCAGCAGTTTCCAACCAACTTATGGCTACACCTTC.

The gene calls are TRBV4-3 and TRBJ2-2; 8 positions agree with TRBD2. CDR3 length equals 15 residues. CDR1 and CDR2 from the germline V gene are LGHNA and YSLEER. V was pared by 6 bases and J by 0 bases, with 3 bases of the junction left unmatched. The CDR3 reads CASRLAVTNTGELFF. CDR3 sequence (DNA): TGCGCCAGCAGACTAGCGGTTACGAACACCGGGGAGCTGTTTTTT.

The chain's CDR3 is CASSQVGGNDYGYTF. CDR3 in DNA: TGCGCCAGCAGCCAAGTGGGGGGAAATGACTATGGCTACACCTTC. This rearrangement joins TRBV4-3 to TRBJ1-2; perhaps TRBD1 as D (5 bases). There are 15 residues in the CDR3. The V end lost 1 base, the J end lost 3 bases, and 12 bases lay between the germline ends. From germline, CDR1 is LGHNA and CDR2 YSLEER.

The chain joins TRBV27 to TRBJ1-5; D gene uncertain. Trimming took off 5 bases at V and 7 bases at J, with 3 bases between the two ends. Looked up from germline, CDR1 is MNHEY and CDR2 is SMNVEV (reference sequence). This CDR3 region has 10 residues. The CDR3 nucleotides read TGTGCCAGCAGTCCACAGCCCCAGCATTTT. Amino acid sequence: CASSPQPQHF.